This T cell receptor beta chain was recovered during a study of shared clonotypes between healthy human individuals. Profiling relied on immunoSEQ multiplex PCR, and the TCRdb table lists in-frame clones only, not all of them. This table holds about 1.1 million clones, 70% to 80% found once. The CDR3 is 12 amino acids. Trimming stripped 5 bases from V and 7 bases from J, with 9 bases between. CDR1 is SEHNR, CDR2 FQNEAQ, per germline (reference sequence). The gene calls are TRBV7-9 and TRBJ1-5; D is unclear. The receptor comes from a man aged 18-30 years in good health. Some clones in this sample may be carry-over from other donors' samples. The sample consisted of memory CD4+ T cells from PBMCs. Subset indicated: CD45RA-negative fraction. This chain's CDR3 is CASSVLDQPQHF. The CDR3 DNA reads as TGTGCCAGCAGCGTACTGGACCAGCCCCAGCATTTT. The full variable domain, its missing parts supplied by reference TRBV7-9 and TRBJ1-5, is DTGVSQNPRHKITKRGQNVTFRCDPISEHNRLYWYRQTLGQGPEFLTYFQNEAQLEKSRLLSDRFSAERPKGSFSTLEIQRTEQGDSAMYLCASSVLDQPQHFGDGTRLSIL.